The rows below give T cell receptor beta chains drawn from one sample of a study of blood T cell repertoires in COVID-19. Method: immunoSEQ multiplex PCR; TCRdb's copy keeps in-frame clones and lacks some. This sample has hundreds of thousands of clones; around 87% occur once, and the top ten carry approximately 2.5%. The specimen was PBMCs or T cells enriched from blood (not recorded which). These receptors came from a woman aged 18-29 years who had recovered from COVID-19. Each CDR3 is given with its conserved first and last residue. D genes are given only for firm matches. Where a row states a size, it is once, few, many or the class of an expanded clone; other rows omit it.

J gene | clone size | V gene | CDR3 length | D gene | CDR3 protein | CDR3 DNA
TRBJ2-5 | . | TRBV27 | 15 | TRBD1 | CASSLDRGRQETQYF | TGTGCCAGCAGTCTCGACAGGGGGCGGCAGGAGACCCAGTACTTC
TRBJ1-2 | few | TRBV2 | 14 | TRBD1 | CASTVAGGDYGYTF | TGTGCCAGCACAGTGGCAGGGGGCGACTATGGCTACACCTTC
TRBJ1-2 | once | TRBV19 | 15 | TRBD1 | CASSIDRGQSYGYTF | TGTGCCAGTAGTATAGATCGGGGACAGAGCTATGGCTACACCTTC
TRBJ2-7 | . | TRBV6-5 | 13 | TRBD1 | CASSSGQGYEQYF | TGTGCCAGCAGCTCGGGACAGGGCTACGAGCAGTACTTC
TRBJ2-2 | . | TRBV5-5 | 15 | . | CASSLVDSNTGELFF | TGTGCCAGCAGCTTGGTGGACAGCAACACCGGGGAGCTGTTTTTT
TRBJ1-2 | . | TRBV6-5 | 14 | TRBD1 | CASMRDRVNYGYTF | TGTGCCAGCATGAGGGACAGGGTAAACTATGGCTACACCTTC
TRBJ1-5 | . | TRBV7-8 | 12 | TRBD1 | CASSYDRGPQHF | TGTGCCAGCAGCTACGACAGGGGTCCCCAGCATTTT
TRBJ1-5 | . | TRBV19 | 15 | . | CASSLGQSSNQPQHF | TGTGCCAGTAGTCTAGGACAATCTAGCAATCAGCCCCAGCATTTT
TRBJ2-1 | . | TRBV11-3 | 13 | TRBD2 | CASSSGTTNEQFF | TGTGCCAGCAGCTCCGGGACTACCAATGAGCAGTTCTTC
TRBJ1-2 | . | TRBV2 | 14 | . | CASSRPGRNYGYTF | TGTGCCAGCAGTCGCCCTGGCCGCAACTATGGCTACACCTTC
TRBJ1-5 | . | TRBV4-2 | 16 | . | CASSQQTGSSNQPQHF | TGTGCCAGCAGCCAACAAACAGGGTCTAGCAATCAGCCCCAGCATTTT
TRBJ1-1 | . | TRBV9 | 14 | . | CASSVSAGNTEAFF | TGTGCCAGCAGCGTATCGGCAGGGAACACTGAAGCTTTCTTT
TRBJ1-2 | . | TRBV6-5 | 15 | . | CASSRTEGSIYGYTF | TGTGCCAGCAGCCGCACGGAGGGATCGATCTATGGCTACACCTTC
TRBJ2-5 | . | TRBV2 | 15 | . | CASPIQGSRTETQYF | TGTGCCAGCCCAATTCAGGGCAGTCGGACAGAGACCCAGTACTTC
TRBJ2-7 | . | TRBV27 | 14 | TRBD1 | CASSRDRGIYEQYF | TGTGCCAGCAGTCGGGACAGGGGAATCTACGAGCAGTACTTC
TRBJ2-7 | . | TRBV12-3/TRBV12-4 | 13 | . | CASSTRQTYEQYF | TGTGCCAGCAGTACCAGACAGACTTACGAGCAGTACTTC
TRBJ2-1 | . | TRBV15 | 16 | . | CATSRDLASSYNEQFF | TGTGCCACCAGCAGAGATTTGGCAAGCTCCTACAATGAGCAGTTCTTC
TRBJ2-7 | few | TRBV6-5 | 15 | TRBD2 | CASSYSGTSFYEQYF | TGTGCCAGCAGTTACTCAGGGACTAGCTTCTACGAGCAGTACTTC
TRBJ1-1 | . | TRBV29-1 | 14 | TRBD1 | CSADRGRRGTEAFF | TGCAGCGCGGACAGGGGGCGAAGGGGCACTGAAGCTTTCTTT
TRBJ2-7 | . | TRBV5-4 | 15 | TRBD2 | CASSRGSGGVYEQYF | TGTGCCAGCAGCCGCGGGAGCGGGGGGGTCTACGAGCAGTACTTC
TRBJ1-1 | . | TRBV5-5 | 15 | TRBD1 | CASSPVQGAVTEAFF | TGTGCCAGCAGCCCGGTCCAGGGGGCGGTCACTGAAGCTTTCTTT
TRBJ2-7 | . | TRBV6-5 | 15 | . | CASPPTSGDPYEQYF | TGTGCCAGCCCCCCAACCTCGGGGGACCCTTACGAGCAGTACTTC
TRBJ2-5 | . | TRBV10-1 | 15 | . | CASSEWADCQETQYF | TGCGCCAGCAGTGAGTGGGCCGATTGCCAAGAGACCCAGTACTTC
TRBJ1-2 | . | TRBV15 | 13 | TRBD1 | CATSRRTGSGYTF | TGTGCCACCAGCAGACGGACAGGGTCTGGCTACACCTTC
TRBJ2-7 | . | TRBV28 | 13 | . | CASSGADTYEQYF | TGTGCCAGCAGTGGGGCGGATACCTACGAGCAGTACTTC
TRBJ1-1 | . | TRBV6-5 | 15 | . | CASSLIQGLNTEAFF | TGTGCCAGCAGTTTAATACAGGGACTGAACACTGAAGCTTTCTTT
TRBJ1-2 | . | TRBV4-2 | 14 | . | CASSQPGKLIGYTF | TGTGCCAGCAGCCAACCAGGGAAACTCATTGGCTACACCTTC
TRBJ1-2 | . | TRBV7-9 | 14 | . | CASSFPGFYYGYTF | TGTGCCAGCAGCTTTCCAGGTTTTTACTATGGCTACACCTTC
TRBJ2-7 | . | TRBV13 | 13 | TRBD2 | CASKVGGIYEQYF | TGTGCCAGCAAGGTGGGGGGGATCTACGAGCAGTACTTC
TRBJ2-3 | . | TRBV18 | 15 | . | CASFIGRGTTDTQYF | TGTGCCAGTTTCATCGGAAGGGGCACGACAGATACGCAGTATTTT
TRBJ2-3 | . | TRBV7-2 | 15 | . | CASSLGGRPTDTQYF | TGTGCCAGCAGCTTAGGGGGCAGACCGACAGATACGCAGTATTTT
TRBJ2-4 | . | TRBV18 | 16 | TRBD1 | CASSPPYRDSKNIQYF | TGTGCCAGCTCACCACCATACAGGGACAGCAAAAACATTCAGTACTTC
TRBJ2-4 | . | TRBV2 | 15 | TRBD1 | CASSRTGQTKNIQYF | TGTGCCAGCAGTAGGACAGGGCAAACCAAAAACATTCAGTACTTC
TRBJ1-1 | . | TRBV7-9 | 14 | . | CASTLGLKNTEAFF | TGTGCCAGCACCCTAGGACTAAAGAACACTGAAGCTTTCTTT
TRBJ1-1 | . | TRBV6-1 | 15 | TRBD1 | CASSEWGQGAAEAFF | TGTGCCAGCAGTGAATGGGGACAGGGGGCCGCTGAAGCTTTCTTT
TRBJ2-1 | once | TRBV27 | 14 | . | CASSLRGGVNEQFF | TGTGCCAGCAGTCTTCGGGGCGGGGTCAATGAGCAGTTCTTC
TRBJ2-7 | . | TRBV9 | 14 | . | CASSVQGVGYEQYF | TGTGCCAGCAGCGTCCAAGGGGTAGGGTACGAGCAGTACTTC
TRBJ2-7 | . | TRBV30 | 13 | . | CAWRMGRPYEQYF | TGTGCCTGGAGGATGGGCAGGCCCTACGAGCAGTACTTC
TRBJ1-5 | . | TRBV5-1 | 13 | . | CASSLFPNQPQHF | TGCGCCAGCAGCTTGTTCCCGAATCAGCCCCAGCATTTT
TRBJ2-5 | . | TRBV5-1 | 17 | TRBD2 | CASSTSATSGPQETQYF | TGCGCCAGCAGCACCTCGGCTACTAGCGGACCGCAAGAGACCCAGTACTTC
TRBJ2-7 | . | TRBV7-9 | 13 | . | CASSLTGPYEQYF | TGTGCCAGCAGCTTAACTGGTCCCTACGAGCAGTACTTC
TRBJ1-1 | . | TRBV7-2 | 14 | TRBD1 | CASSFTGGDTEAFF | TGTGCCAGCAGCTTTACAGGGGGGGACACTGAAGCTTTCTTT
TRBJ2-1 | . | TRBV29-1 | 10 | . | CSVPGNEQFF | TGCAGCGTCCCGGGAAATGAGCAGTTCTTC
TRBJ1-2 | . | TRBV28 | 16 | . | CASSSQPGLVRGGYTF | TGTGCCAGCAGTTCACAACCGGGCCTTGTAAGGGGTGGCTACACCTTC
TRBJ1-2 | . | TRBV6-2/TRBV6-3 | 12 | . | CASSFAGYGYTF | TGTGCCAGCAGTTTTGCAGGTTATGGCTACACCTTC
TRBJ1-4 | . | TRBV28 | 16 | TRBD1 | CASSPTEGTGGEKLFF | TGTGCCAGCAGCCCTACGGAGGGGACAGGGGGTGAAAAACTGTTTTTT